This entry lists 20 T cell receptor beta chains sequenced from one sample in a study of Graves' ophthalmopathy and Graves' hyperthyroidism. The TCR beta CDR3 regions underwent amplification from RNA transcripts. First-round RT-PCR relied on HTBI primers, and a second-round multiplex PCR came next. Each CDR3 protein is one row after TCRdb ran MiXCR on the multiplex PCR reads. This table holds 350,000 to 400,000 distinct CDR3 sequences, about 18% found once. The specimen was peripheral blood. These receptors were taken from a woman aged 18-29 years with Graves' ophthalmopathy.

The chain couples TRBV28 to TRBJ2-4, with D unresolved. Germline CDR1 MDHEN, CDR2 SYDVKM. This CDR3 spans 14 amino acids. V lost 4 bases to trimming and J lost 5 bases, with 12 bases between them. CDR3 region: CASSSIDEENIQYF. DNA for the CDR3: TGTGCCAGCAGTTCCATCGACGAGGAAAACATTCAGTACTTC.

This clonotype was seen ten or more times. In DNA form, the CDR3 reads TGTGCCAGCAGTTACAAGCCAGGCGGTCTGAACACTGAAGCTTTCTTT. Translated: CASSYKPGGLNTEAFF. The V and J genes are TRBV6-5 and TRBJ1-1; D call uncertain. The CDR3 covers 16 residues. V lost 2 bases and J lost 0, with 13 bases in between. Germline V gene lookup returns CDR1 MNHEY and CDR2 SVGAGI.

CDR3 in amino acids: CSVEVREVFSYEQYF. Here the CDR3 DNA reads TGCAGCGTTGAGGTGCGGGAGGTTTTCTCCTACGAGCAGTACTTC. The chain joins TRBV29-1 to TRBJ2-7; 8 bases line up with TRBD2. Trimming cost V 3 bases and J 0 bases; bases outside gene matches: 7. The CDR3 sequence is 15 residues long. Germline CDR1 is SQVTM and CDR2 is ANQGSEA.

The J gene is TRBJ2-7, the V gene TRBV28; TRBD1 is a possible D gene (6 bases). The V end was cut by 10 bases, the J end by 6 bases, with 19 bases between. CDR3 length: 13 amino acids. The germline V gene has CDR1 MDHEN and CDR2 SYDVKM. The CDR3 region is CATQDGGRLEQYF. For the CDR3, the DNA is TGTGCCACCCAAGATGGGGGCCGTCTCGAGCAGTACTTC.

This clonotype showed up many times. The chain joins TRBV5-1 to TRBJ2-2; D gene uncertain. V lost 0 bases, J lost 0 bases, and 9 bases lay in between. Germline assignment: CDR1 SGHRS and CDR2 YFSETQ. The CDR3 is made up of 16 amino acids. CDR3: CASSLAGGTNTGELFF. The CDR3 coding sequence is TGCGCCAGCAGCTTGGCCGGCGGAACGAACACCGGGGAGCTGTTTTTT.

This clonotype has at least ten counts. As DNA, the CDR3 is TGTGCCAGTAGTACGGTCGCAGCCCACGAGCAGTACTTC. It is translated as CASSTVAAHEQYF. The chain links TRBV19 to TRBJ2-7; D is unclear. Germline V gives CDR1 LNHDA, CDR2 SQIVND (reference sequence). CDR3 length equals 13 residues. The V end was cut by 4 bases, the J end by 5 bases, with 12 bases between.

This rearrangement joins TRBV6-2 or TRBV6-3 to TRBJ1-6, with 7 bases fitting TRBD1. This CDR3 contains 16 residues. The V segment lost 2 bases and the J segment 5 bases; nucleotides outside the gene matches: 6. Looked up from germline, CDR1 is MNHEY and CDR2 is SVGEGT. The CDR3 reads CASSYTQGQNNSPLHF. The CDR3 nucleotides read TGTGCCAGCAGTTACACCCAGGGACAGAATAATTCACCCCTCCACTTT.

This clonotype was counted a few times. The rearrangement uses TRBV12-3 or TRBV12-4 and TRBJ1-1; possibly TRBD1 for D (6 bases). V gave up 3 bases and J gave up 6 bases, with 20 bases separating them. The CDR3 has 16 amino acids. CDR3 in amino acids: CASSFSYRDTLSEAFF. The DNA of the CDR3 is TGTGCCAGCAGTTTTAGTTACCGGGACACCCTGTCTGAAGCTTTCTTT.

This clonotype occurred many times. The chain links TRBV5-1 to TRBJ1-1, with 12 bases fitting TRBD1. The ends lost 7 bases at V and 1 base at J; junction bases unmatched: 11. Germline V CDR1 and CDR2: SGHRS, YFSETQ. The CDR3 is 17 residues long. The CDR3 loop reads CASAGTGGRLKNTEAFF. The DNA for the CDR3 is TGCGCCAGCGCCGGGACAGGGGGCCGGTTGAAGAACACTGAAGCTTTCTTT.

This sequence joins TRBV28 and TRBJ2-7; 7 bases agree with TRBD2. In germline, CDR1 is MDHEN, CDR2 SYDVKM. Trimming cost V 3 bases and J 10 bases; bases outside gene matches: 12. The CDR3 consists of 14 residues. CDR3 bases: TGTGCCAGCAGTTTCACCGGGACTAACAGTGATCAGTACTTC. This encodes CASSFTGTNSDQYF.

At least ten counts were recorded for this clonotype. The genes are TRBV6-1 and TRBJ2-6; D unresolved. Trimming took 2 bases from V and 0 from J, leaving 5 bases between them. Germline lookup yields CDR1 MNHNS and CDR2 SASEGT. The CDR3 extends over 15 amino acids. The CDR3 DNA reads TGTGCCAGCAGTGAAACGAGCTCTGGGGCCAACGTCCTGACTTTC. Encoded protein: CASSETSSGANVLTF.

There are many counts of this clonotype. The chain combines TRBV27 with TRBJ1-1, with D maybe TRBD1 (5 bases). This CDR3 region has 17 residues. The V end was cut by 0 bases, the J end by 8 bases, with 22 bases between. The germline V gene has CDR1 MNHEY and CDR2 SMNVEV (reference sequence). The CDR3, as DNA: TGTGCCAGCAGTTTATCCCCCCATATGGGGGGAAGGATGGAAGCTTTCTTT. This encodes CASSLSPHMGGRMEAFF.

This clonotype was detected many times. J is TRBJ2-7 and V is TRBV28; D gene unclear. This CDR3 region has 15 residues. The germline gives CDR1 MDHEN, CDR2 SYDVKM. V dropped 2 bases and J dropped 0 bases, with 11 bases sitting between them. The chain's CDR3 is CASSLEGSTSYEQYF. The CDR3, as DNA: TGTGCCAGCAGTTTAGAAGGTTCCACCTCCTACGAGCAGTACTTC.

The chain links TRBV7-6 to TRBJ2-7; TRBD1 aligns across 8 bases. Germline CDR1 is SGHVS and CDR2 is FNYEAQ. This CDR3 has 13 residues. Unmatched junction bases numbered 7, after V lost 7 bases and J lost 5 bases. This CDR3 is CASKGQGLNEQYF. The CDR3 coding sequence is TGTGCCAGCAAAGGACAGGGTCTGAACGAGCAGTACTTC. Supplemented by reference TRBV7-6 and TRBJ2-7, the full variable domain reads GAGVSQSPRYKVTKRGQDVALRCDPISGHVSLYWYRQALGQGPEFLTYFNYEAQQDKSGLPNDRFSAERPEGSISTLTIQRTEQRDSAMYRCASKGQGLNEQYFGPGTRLTVT.

This clonotype was found many times. The rearrangement joins TRBV6-2 or TRBV6-3 to TRBJ1-6; 7 bases line up with TRBD1. The CDR3 is 13 residues long. Trimming took 8 bases from V and 4 from J; bases not matched to a gene: 2. CDR1 and CDR2 from the germline V gene are MNHEY and SVGEGT. In nucleotides, the CDR3 is TGTGCCAGCGCGGGACAGTATAATTCACCCCTCCACTTT. This codes for CASAGQYNSPLHF.

This clonotype came up many times. This sequence joins TRBV6-2 or TRBV6-3 and TRBJ1-1, with 8 bases aligning to TRBD1. Germline CDR1 and CDR2: MNHEY and SVGEGT. The CDR3 totals 14 residues. The V segment lost 6 bases and the J segment 2 bases; nucleotides outside the gene matches: 5. CDR3 DNA sequence: TGTGCCAGCAGAAAACAGGGGGGCAACACTGAAGCTTTCTTT. Protein sequence: CASRKQGGNTEAFF.

The chain couples TRBV12-3 or TRBV12-4 to TRBJ2-2, with 10 bases matching TRBD1. The CDR3 has 15 amino acids. V lost 7 bases, J lost 5 bases, and 7 bases stayed unmatched. As DNA, the CDR3 is TGTGCCAGCACCGGGACAGGGGCAGGAACCGGGGAGCTGTTTTTT. Translated, it gives CASTGTGAGTGELFF.

This clonotype was recorded at least ten times. The J gene is TRBJ1-3, the V gene TRBV6-1, with D perhaps matching TRBD1 (5 bases). This CDR3 is 14 amino acids long. Germline lookup yields CDR1 MNHNS and CDR2 SASEGT. The V end lost 6 bases, the J end lost 3 bases, and 12 bases lay between the germline ends. The CDR3 reads CASRTGDGGNTIYF. CDR3 DNA: TGTGCCAGCAGGACTGGGGACGGTGGAAACACCATATATTTT.

The table lists this clonotype with many counts. This rearrangement joins TRBV7-8 to TRBJ2-5; perhaps TRBD2 as D (6 bases). V was trimmed by 7 bases and J by 1 base, leaving 16 bases between them. The length of the CDR3 is 15 residues. Germline CDR1 and CDR2: SGHVS and FQNEAQ. CDR3 sequence (DNA): TGTGCCAGCAACTCTCTACGGGGGATCCAAGAGACCCAGTACTTC. Encoded protein: CASNSLRGIQETQYF.

This clonotype was observed many times. This rearrangement joins TRBV6-5 to TRBJ1-6; 7 bases match TRBD1. The ends lost 2 bases at V and 7 bases at J; junction bases unmatched: 8. This CDR3 has 16 residues. Germline V CDR1 and CDR2: MNHEY, SVGAGI. CDR3 protein: CASSYPSTGVNSPLHF. For the CDR3, the DNA is TGTGCCAGCAGTTACCCGTCAACAGGGGTCAATTCACCCCTCCACTTT.